This entry features one T cell receptor (beta chain) sequence. The sample originates from a study of blood T cell repertoires in COVID-19. As for the study in general: PBMCs, B-cell-depleted T cells, or T cells were the source of the cDNA or gDNA that made up the material.

Participants reported their clinical history, and cohort assignment relied on those reports. There are 18 residues in the CDR3. The germline V and J ends were trimmed by 2 bases and 5 bases, with 22 bases remaining between them. Germline V CDR1 and CDR2: KGHSH, LQKENI. Measured with immunoSEQ multiplex PCR; TCRdb has only the in-frame clones, and not every one. Altogether 240,000 or so clones are present, around 89% being singletons, with the ten largest covering 8.8%. Sequencing was carried out using PBMCs or T cells enriched from blood (not recorded which). The clonotype comes from a man aged 40-49 years who had recovered from COVID-19. V usage is TRBV18 and J usage is TRBJ1-5; maybe TRBD1 (6 bases). The CDR3 protein is CASSPDQTGQGFYQPQHF. The CDR3 nucleotides are TGTGCCAGCTCACCAGACCAAACGGGGCAGGGGTTTTATCAGCCCCAGCATTTT.